The following is a T cell receptor (beta chain) sequence with its context. The antigen remains undetermined. Using immunoSEQ multiplex PCR, the repertoire was profiled, and TCRdb retains in-frame clones only, with some absent. The profile covers fewer than 150,000 clones, with about 93% appearing a single time and 0.91% taken by the ten largest. The record originates from a study of T cell responses to AZD1222 COVID-19 vaccine. Study information: Researchers grouped second doses given at about 4 or about 12 weeks into one pool. General study results and limits: The breadth and depth of Spike-specific TCRs increased once two AZD1222 doses had been given. Donors were largely white British and mainly female; clonal diversity was possibly underestimated. Spike-wide coverage was observed for vaccine-associated CD4 TCRs, with dominant responses at 160-218 and 743-854.

The V gene end was trimmed by 5 bases and the J gene end by 6 bases; junction bases not matched to a gene: 3. The CDR3 runs 13 residues. The V gene is TRBV12-3 or TRBV12-4, the J gene TRBJ2-2; TRBD1 agrees at 7 bases. The sample consisted of peripheral blood, taken on day 0 of AZD1222 vaccination. The receptor was isolated from an adult in good health. In nucleotides, the CDR3 is TGTGCCAGCAGTCGACAGGGCCCCGGGGAGCTGTTTTTT. Protein: CASSRQGPGELFF.